Presented here are 23 T cell receptor beta chains from one specimen sequenced in a study of identical twins. One entry per CDR3 protein, called by TCRdb with MiXCR from the 5' RACE reads. The data hold just under 650,000 distinct CDR3 sequences, with just over 7% observed a single time. This sample also belongs to another study, concerning yellow fever vaccine responses in identical twins.

Sample: PBMCs. The receptors stem from a woman aged 18-30 years in good health.

The V call is TRBV2, the J call TRBJ2-1, with TRBD2 as a possible D gene (6 bases). Germline assignment: CDR1 SNHLY and CDR2 FYNNEI. The CDR3 sequence is 13 residues long. V shed 7 bases and J shed 10 bases, with 17 bases lying between them. CDR3 region: CASIGGYVGEQFF. CDR3 in DNA: TGTGCCAGCATTGGGGGGTACGTGGGAGAGCAGTTCTTC.

This clonotype was recorded at least ten times. The gene calls are TRBV28 and TRBJ2-5, with 11 nucleotides matching TRBD2. The V segment lost 5 bases and the J segment 2 bases; nucleotides outside the gene matches: 7. Germline lookup yields CDR1 MDHEN and CDR2 SYDVKM. This CDR3 is built from 16 residues. As DNA, the CDR3 is TGTGCCAGCAGTCCCTTAGCGGGAGGGCCGCAAGAGACCCAGTACTTC. Amino acids: CASSPLAGGPQETQYF.

V and J are TRBV28 and TRBJ2-7, with 8 nucleotides matching TRBD1. Trimming took 5 bases from V and 8 from J; bases not matched to a gene: 14. The germline gives CDR1 MDHEN, CDR2 SYDVKM. CDR3 length equals 15 residues. The CDR3 spells CASSPPRQGLPKQYF. The CDR3 coding sequence is TGTGCCAGCAGTCCACCCCGACAGGGGCTCCCTAAGCAGTACTTC.

The table lists this clonotype with a few counts. J is TRBJ1-4 and V is TRBV29-1, with 8 bases matching TRBD1. CDR3 size: 12 residues. The trim removed 4 bases at V and 5 bases at J, leaving 0 bases unmatched. Germline CDR1 and CDR2: SQVTM and ANQGSEA. CDR3 DNA sequence: TGCAGCGTTGGGGACAGGAATGAAAAACTGTTTTTT. It codes for CSVGDRNEKLFF.

This clonotype was seen more than once but under ten times. The chain has TRBV4-1 and TRBJ2-7; the match to TRBD2 covers 11 bases. V gave up 0 bases and J gave up 4 bases; unmatched junction bases: 5. The CDR3 has 16 residues. Germline V gene data show CDR1 as MGHRA and CDR2 as YSYEKL. The CDR3 DNA sequence: TGCGCCAGCAGCCAAGACGCTAGCGGGAGGTATTACGAGCAGTACTTC. The encoded protein is CASSQDASGRYYEQYF.

There are many counts of this clonotype. The chain uses TRBV25-1 and TRBJ2-1; D is perhaps TRBD1 (5 bases). The CDR3 contains 13 residues. Trimming took 3 bases from V and 5 from J, leaving 8 bases between them. Germline CDR1 MGHDK, CDR2 SYGVNS. The CDR3 spells CASSDAGHNEQFF. The CDR3 region has the DNA TGTGCCAGCAGTGATGCAGGGCACAATGAGCAGTTCTTC.

This clonotype was counted only a few times. This chain connects TRBV2 to TRBJ1-2; perhaps TRBD1 as D (6 bases). With 11 bases removed from V and 0 bases from J, the gap between germline ends came to 13 bases. Germline V gene sequence: CDR1 SNHLY, CDR2 FYNNEI. CDR3 size: 13 residues. CDR3 sequence: CAGSGQPNYGYTF. The CDR3 nucleotides read TGTGCCGGGTCCGGACAGCCTAACTATGGCTACACCTTC.

The gene calls are TRBV7-3 and TRBJ2-2; D call uncertain. In germline, CDR1 is SGHTA, CDR2 FQGTGA. Trimming left V 0 bases short and J 7 bases short, with 6 bases between. This CDR3 region has 13 residues. The CDR3 nucleotides read TGTGCCAGCAGCTTAACGCCCCTCGGGGAGCTGTTTTTT. It specifies CASSLTPLGELFF. The full variable domain, its missing parts supplied by reference TRBV7-3 and TRBJ2-2, is GAGVSQTPSNKVTEKGKYVELRCDPISGHTALYWYRQSLGQGPEFLIYFQGTGAADDSGLPNDRFFAVRPEGSVSTLKIQRTERGDSAVYLCASSLTPLGELFFGEGSRLTVL.

The table lists this clonotype with many counts. J is TRBJ2-2 and V is TRBV10-1; the match to TRBD2 covers 11 bases. This CDR3 spans 15 amino acids. V lost 6 bases and J lost 4; bases outside the gene matches: 4. CDR1 and CDR2 (germline): WNHNN, SYGVQD (reference sequence). Here the CDR3 reads CASSGTSGVTGELFF. CDR3 DNA: TGCGCCAGCAGCGGGACTAGCGGAGTCACCGGGGAGCTGTTTTTT.

V and J are TRBV7-8 and TRBJ2-7; TRBD2 matches 10 bases. Germline CDR1 and CDR2: SGHVS and FQNEAQ. This CDR3 has 15 amino acids. The junction had 7 bases not matched to a gene; V was cut back by 6 bases and J by 2 bases. In DNA form, the CDR3 reads TGTGCCAGCAGGCTAGCGGGAGCGCAACCCTACGAGCAGTACTTC. It translates to CASRLAGAQPYEQYF.

This clonotype was detected ten times or more. The chain uses TRBV2 and TRBJ1-4; no clear D gene. CDR1 SNHLY and CDR2 FYNNEI come from the germline V gene. The CDR3 is made up of 15 amino acids. Trimming removed 1 base from V and 9 bases from J, with 15 bases in between. The CDR3 DNA reads as TGTGCCAGCAGTGAAGACACCCTCGCTTGGAAAAAACTGTTTTTT. Protein product: CASSEDTLAWKKLFF.

This sequence joins TRBV6-2 or TRBV6-3 and TRBJ2-7; 8 bases fit TRBD2. This CDR3 contains 14 residues. The V segment lost 7 bases and the J segment 2 bases; nucleotides outside the gene matches: 7. CDR1 is MNHEY and CDR2 is SVGEGT in the germline V gene. The CDR3 DNA reads as TGTGCCAGCATCGACGGGAGGGCTCCCTACGAGCAGTACTTC. This translates into CASIDGRAPYEQYF.

This chain joins TRBV4-2 and TRBJ2-3; 9 positions agree with TRBD2. V trimming: 2 bases; J trimming: 5 bases; junction bases outside the gene matches: 8. This CDR3 has 16 amino acids. In germline, CDR1 is LGHNA, CDR2 YNFKEQ. Here the CDR3 reads CASSQSAGGRGDTQYF. The CDR3 coding sequence is TGTGCCAGCAGCCAATCGGCGGGGGGGCGGGGAGATACGCAGTATTTT.

This clonotype was seen a few times. The chain joins TRBV28 to TRBJ1-2; TRBD1 agrees at 7 bases. With V trimmed by 3 bases and J by 6 bases, 7 bases remained unmatched. The CDR3 runs to 14 residues. Germline CDR1 reads MDHEN; CDR2 reads SYDVKM. The CDR3 DNA sequence: TGTGCCAGCAGTTTCCAACGACAGGGAGATGGCTACACCTTC. This sequence encodes CASSFQRQGDGYTF.

The rearrangement links TRBV5-1 to TRBJ2-1, with 8 bases fitting TRBD1. V shed 3 bases and J 8 bases; nucleotides not matched to a gene: 4. Germline lookup yields CDR1 SGHRS and CDR2 YFSETQ. This CDR3 comprises 13 residues. The CDR3 DNA is TGCGCCAGCAGCTCAGGGGGCTGGGATGAGCAGTTCTTC. Translated, it gives CASSSGGWDEQFF.

This sequence joins TRBV20-1 and TRBJ1-1; 12 bases line up with TRBD1. The V and J ends lost 7 bases and 12 bases, in that order; junction bases with no gene match: 9. CDR3 length equals 12 residues. Germline V gene data show CDR1 as DFQATT and CDR2 as SNEGSKA (reference sequence). DNA for the CDR3: TGCAGTGTCGCGTCGGGACAGGGGGCGACTTTCTTT. This translates into CSVASGQGATFF.

This clonotype has at least ten counts. V and J are TRBV7-9 and TRBJ1-4; 8 positions match TRBD1. The J segment lost 7 bases and the V segment lost 6 bases, leaving 7 bases of the junction unmatched. The CDR3 has 14 residues. The germline CDR1 and CDR2 sequences are SEHNR and FQNEAQ (reference sequence). CDR3 DNA: TGTGCCAGCAGTTCCGACAGGGGAGGTGAAAAACTGTTTTTT. This gives the protein CASSSDRGGEKLFF.

A few counts support this clonotype. The chain has TRBV2 and TRBJ2-2; unclear D gene. The V gene's germline CDR1 is SNHLY and CDR2 FYNNEI. This CDR3 comprises 11 residues. Trimming pared 6 bases from V and 7 bases from J, leaving 6 bases between. The CDR3 is CASRLNGELFF. CDR3 coding DNA: TGTGCCAGCAGGCTTAACGGGGAGCTGTTTTTT.

There are a few counts of this clonotype. This sequence joins TRBV7-9 and TRBJ2-1; D perhaps matches TRBD2 (6 bases). The CDR3 is 17 residues long. The ends were cut back, 1 base at V and 6 bases at J, with 19 bases in the middle. CDR1 SEHNR and CDR2 FQNEAQ come from the germline V gene (reference sequence). CDR3 in DNA: TGTGCCAGCAGCTTAGGAGTAGGTCCGGGACTCTCCAATGAGCAGTTCTTC. Translation: CASSLGVGPGLSNEQFF.

There are a few counts of this clonotype. The genes are TRBV19 and TRBJ1-3, with a tentative D call TRBD1 (6 bases). This CDR3 contains 16 residues. Germline CDR1 and CDR2: LNHDA and SQIVND (reference sequence). The ends were cut back, 0 bases at V and 2 bases at J, with 11 bases in the middle. The CDR3 loop is CASSIEFRTAGNTIYF. CDR3 DNA: TGTGCCAGTAGTATAGAATTCCGGACAGCTGGAAACACCATATATTTT. The full variable domain, rest sourced from reference TRBV19 and TRBJ1-3, is DGGITQSPKYLFRKEGQNVTLSCEQNLNHDAMYWYRQDPGQGLRLIYYSQIVNDFQKGDIAEGYSVSREKKESFPLTVTSAQKNPTAFYLCASSIEFRTAGNTIYFGEGSWLTVV.

The rearrangement joins TRBV12-3 or TRBV12-4 to TRBJ2-1; TRBD2 is a possible D gene (6 bases). Trimming removed 6 bases from V and 8 bases from J, with 11 bases in between. The length of the CDR3 is 12 residues. The CDR3 DNA follows: TGTGCCAGCAGGGGGGACTGGGATGAGCAGTTCTTC. It specifies CASRGDWDEQFF.

This sequence joins TRBV25-1 and TRBJ2-7; D perhaps matches TRBD2 (7 bases). The CDR3 is 14 amino acids. The V gene's germline CDR1 is MGHDK and CDR2 SYGVNS. V was shortened by 1 base and J by 4 bases, with 11 bases between the two germline ends. The chain's CDR3 is CASSEFGGRYEQYF. The CDR3 DNA reads TGTGCCAGCAGTGAATTCGGGGGGCGGTACGAGCAGTACTTC.

The J gene is TRBJ2-7, the V gene TRBV29-1; the D gene is possibly TRBD1 (5 bases). Deletions cut 7 bases from V and 2 bases from J, with 18 bases between. Germline CDR1 SQVTM, CDR2 ANQGSEA. The CDR3 is 14 residues long. Here the CDR3 DNA reads TGCAGCGCGGAAAGGGCAGGGAATCCCTACGAGCAGTACTTC. As protein: CSAERAGNPYEQYF.